This passage covers 16 T cell receptor beta chains from one sample sequenced in a study of shared clonotypes between healthy human individuals. The protocol was immunoSEQ multiplex PCR, while the TCRdb copy is restricted to in-frame clones and leaves out a portion. Seen here are approximately 2.4 million clones, approximately 95% observed once, and the top ten hold approximately 0.13%. The specimen sequenced was naive CD4+ T cells sorted from blood. Stated subset: CD45RA+ positively selected. Receptors originate from a man aged 18 to 35 in good health.

This chain connects TRBV6-4 to TRBJ1-1; a weak D match, TRBD1 (6 bases). Germline assignment: CDR1 MRHNA and CDR2 SNTAGT. This CDR3 is 13 amino acids long. V lost 6 bases and J 1 base, leaving 9 bases between the germline ends. As DNA, the CDR3 is TGTGCCAGCAGCCAGGACAGGAACACTGAAGCTTTCTTT. Protein: CASSQDRNTEAFF.

This rearrangement joins TRBV30 to TRBJ2-2, with D perhaps TRBD1 (5 bases). The V gene's germline CDR1 is GTSNPN and CDR2 SVGIG (reference sequence). Trimming removed 4 bases from V and 1 base from J, with 10 bases in between. CDR3 size: 14 residues. CDR3 region: CAWNRQGNTGELFF. For the CDR3, the DNA is TGTGCCTGGAATCGGCAGGGGAACACCGGGGAGCTGTTTTTT.

This chain uses TRBV29-1 with TRBJ2-1, with 16 bases that match TRBD2. The CDR3 has 16 residues. With 7 bases clipped from V and 8 bases from J, the junction kept 11 bases outside the gene matches. Looked up from germline, CDR1 is SQVTM and CDR2 is ANQGSEA. The CDR3 loop is CSAPGLAGGQSHEQFF. Here the CDR3 DNA reads TGCAGCGCACCGGGACTAGCGGGGGGGCAAAGCCATGAGCAGTTCTTC.

For this clone: The sample carries other DNA sequences with the same CDR3. J is TRBJ2-3 and V is TRBV5-4, with 9 bases lining up with TRBD2. The V segment lost 0 bases and the J segment 2 bases; nucleotides outside the gene matches: 7. This CDR3 contains 17 residues. Per germline, CDR1 SGHNT and CDR2 YYREEE (reference sequence). In DNA, the CDR3 is TGTGCCAGCAGCTTGGGGTTAGCGGGAGCATCCACAGATACGCAGTATTTT. This sequence encodes CASSLGLAGASTDTQYF.

The chain uses TRBV6-6 and TRBJ2-1; no clear D gene. Deletions cut 3 bases from V and 2 bases from J, with 8 bases between. The CDR3 has 14 residues. From germline, CDR1 is MNHNY and CDR2 SVGAGI (reference sequence). The CDR3 DNA is TGTGCCAGCAGTTATGACCTCACCTACAATGAGCAGTTCTTC. Protein product: CASSYDLTYNEQFF.

The chain has TRBV30 and TRBJ1-4; D is unresolved. Trimming took off 0 bases at V and 4 bases at J, with 6 bases between the two ends. Looked up from germline, CDR1 is GTSNPN and CDR2 is SVGIG (reference sequence). This CDR3 has 13 amino acids. The CDR3 protein is CAWSVGYNEKLFF. The CDR3 nucleotides read TGTGCCTGGAGTGTAGGTTATAATGAAAAACTGTTTTTT.

The J gene is TRBJ2-3, the V gene TRBV7-2, with D unresolved. This CDR3 is built from 16 residues. Germline V CDR1 and CDR2: SGHTA, FQGNSA. V lost 5 bases and J 0 bases, leaving 15 bases between the germline ends. The CDR3 DNA follows: TGTGCCAGCAGCCGACATAGTCCCTCTAGCACAGATACGCAGTATTTT. This encodes CASSRHSPSSTDTQYF.

The rearrangement joins TRBV5-4 to TRBJ2-5; D gene ambiguous. The CDR3 length is 13 residues. Germline-derived CDR1 and CDR2 are SGHNT and YYREEE (reference sequence). Trimming left V 4 bases short and J 5 bases short, with 12 bases between. The CDR3 bases are TGTGCCAGCAGCCTGGAAGGATACGAGACCCAGTACTTC. Protein sequence: CASSLEGYETQYF.

The chain couples TRBV6-5 to TRBJ1-5; no clear D. Trimming took off 2 bases at V and 6 bases at J, with 11 bases between the two ends. The CDR3 extends over 14 amino acids. Germline V gives CDR1 MNHEY, CDR2 SVGAGI. CDR3 sequence reads: CASSYAGLGQPQHF. The DNA for the CDR3 is TGTGCCAGCAGTTACGCCGGGCTGGGTCAGCCCCAGCATTTT.

This chain uses TRBV6-1 with TRBJ1-5; a possible D gene is TRBD1 (6 bases). The V gene lost 4 bases and the J gene lost 2 bases, with 15 bases spanning the gap. From germline, CDR1 is MNHNS and CDR2 SASEGT. The length of the CDR3 is 16 residues. CDR3 DNA sequence: TGTGCCAGCAGTGGGGAACGGACAGCACGCAATCAGCCCCAGCATTTT. This encodes CASSGERTARNQPQHF.

The V and J genes are TRBV2 and TRBJ1-1; D unresolved. CDR1 is SNHLY, CDR2 FYNNEI, per germline. The CDR3 contains 11 residues. Trimming left V 5 bases short and J 4 bases short, with 5 bases between. The CDR3 sequence is CASSYSTEAFF. Written as DNA, the CDR3 is TGTGCCAGCAGTTACAGCACTGAAGCTTTCTTT.

V and J are TRBV6-1 and TRBJ2-7, with D unresolved. Germline CDR1 MNHNS, CDR2 SASEGT. The length of the CDR3 is 11 residues. V was cut by 8 bases and J by 3 bases, with 8 bases left in between. The CDR3 nucleotides are TGTGCCAGCGACAAGAACTACGAGCAGTACTTC. It yields the protein CASDKNYEQYF.

The chain recombines TRBV9 with TRBJ2-7; no clear D gene. V lost 0 bases to trimming and J lost 4 bases, with 14 bases between them. The CDR3 length is 15 residues. Germline loops: CDR1 SGDLS, CDR2 YYNGEE. CDR3 loop: CASSVDLGSGYEQYF. The CDR3 DNA reads as TGTGCCAGCAGCGTAGATCTTGGGTCCGGGTACGAGCAGTACTTC.

This clone was counted a single time. V gene TRBV4-3 combines with J gene TRBJ2-5, with TRBD2 identical over 7 bases. Germline V gene lookup returns CDR1 LGHNA and CDR2 YSLEER. V gave up 1 base and J gave up 2 bases; unmatched junction bases: 4. The CDR3 is made up of 15 amino acids. CDR3 sequence: CASSQVGGGQETQYF. The CDR3 DNA is TGCGCCAGCAGCCAAGTTGGGGGAGGGCAAGAGACCCAGTACTTC.

This rearrangement joins TRBV29-1 to TRBJ2-6; D may be TRBD1 (6 bases). The CDR3 spans 15 residues. V was pared by 5 bases and J by 0 bases, with 11 bases between. Germline V gene data show CDR1 as SQVTM and CDR2 as ANQGSEA. The CDR3 DNA reads TGCAGCGTTCAGTCAGGGGACTCTGGGGCCAACGTCCTGACTTTC. Translating it yields CSVQSGDSGANVLTF.

This chain connects TRBV6-5 to TRBJ1-1, with D maybe TRBD1 (5 bases). CDR1 is MNHEY, CDR2 SVGAGI, per germline. This CDR3 has 14 amino acids. With 2 bases removed from V and 2 bases from J, the gap between germline ends came to 9 bases. This CDR3 is CASSYRGENTEAFF. DNA of the CDR3: TGTGCCAGCAGTTACCGGGGGGAAAACACTGAAGCTTTCTTT.